The clone carrying this T cell receptor beta chain was recorded a few times. These data come from a study of human T cells and chemical hapten exposure. The CDR3 loop spans 14 amino acids. V lost 5 bases and J 1 base, leaving 9 bases between the germline ends. Germline-derived CDR1 and CDR2 are MNHEY and SVGEGT. One entry per CDR3 protein, called by TCRdb with MiXCR from the RACE reads. Here the sample spans 300,000 to 350,000 distinct CDR3 sequences, under 8% being singletons. The time point is: patch test 1, 2 weeks after DPC sensitization. The sample's treatment: therapeutic diphenylcyclopropenone sensitization with weekly scalp DPC.

The clonotype comes from a woman under 30 with alopecia areata. Some clones in this sample may be carry-over from other donors' samples. The material sequenced was whole blood, taken in connection with sensitization to the hapten diphenylcyclopropenone (DPC). V usage is TRBV6-2 or TRBV6-3 and J usage is TRBJ1-5; no clear D. The CDR3 sequence is CASSKGNSNQPQHF. DNA for the CDR3: TGTGCCAGCAGTAAAGGGAACAGCAATCAGCCCCAGCATTTT.